One and the same sample provided the 2 T cell receptor beta chains below, sequenced in a study of technical replicates of blood from several donors. Data came from immunoSEQ multiplex PCR; TCRdb stores just in-frame clones and leaves some out. Of about 97,000 clones in the sample, approximately 95% were seen once. What was sequenced was T cells isolated from PBMCs. These receptors were collected from a human donor in good health.

V is TRBV27 and J is TRBJ1-1; 11 nucleotides line up with TRBD1. Germline V gene data show CDR1 as MNHEY and CDR2 as SMNVEV (reference sequence). V was pared by 3 bases and J by 3 bases, with 6 bases of the junction left unmatched. The CDR3 covers 16 residues. The CDR3 loop reads CASSFRGQGEDTEAFF. The CDR3, as DNA: TGTGCCAGCAGTTTCCGGGGACAGGGGGAGGACACTGAAGCTTTCTTT.

This clone was detected only once. The same CDR3 also results from other DNA sequences found in this sample. The CDR3, as DNA: TGTGCCAGTAGTATAGGGACAGGGGGCGAGCAGTACTTC. The encoded protein is CASSIGTGGEQYF. The chain recombines TRBV19 with TRBJ2-7, with TRBD1 matching over 10 bases. The V gene end was trimmed by 1 base and the J gene end by 6 bases; junction bases not matched to a gene: 0. This CDR3 contains 13 residues. Germline CDR1 and CDR2: LNHDA and SQIVND (reference sequence).